This T cell receptor (beta chain) emerged from a study of multiple sclerosis patients with progressive multifocal leukoencephalopathy. This clone was detected only once. Its antigen is not identified. Findings and caveats of the study: Lower normalized Shannon entropy suggested reduced TRB diversity in most PML patients. It is unclear whether the findings reflect JC virus infection or general immunocompromise.

Time point: approximately 11 months of natalizumab therapy. Controls were natalizumab-treated multiple sclerosis patients who did not develop PML, sampled longitudinally. T1 marks 6 months and T2 marks 12 months of natalizumab therapy. The CDR3 loop spans 12 amino acids. Trimming took off 2 bases at V and 15 bases at J, with 14 bases between the two ends. Germline V CDR1 and CDR2: MNHEY, SVGAGI. The table came from immunoSEQ multiplex PCR; TCRdb's copy has only in-frame clones and leaves some out. In the table there are 24,000 or so clones, 80% to 95% of which are singletons. The clonotype originates from a man aged 25-45 years with multiple sclerosis. Specimen: PBMCs, collected from a patient treated with natalizumab. This sequence joins TRBV6-5 and TRBJ1-5; D perhaps matches TRBD1 (5 bases). In DNA, the CDR3 is TGTGCCAGCAGTTACGGGCAGGGCGATCTGCATTTT. It translates to CASSYGQGDLHF.